This TCR beta chain was profiled in a study of early T cells in non-severe SARS-CoV-2 infection. General study points: Private and CD4 specificities were missed by VDJdb matching, skewed to anti-spike CD8.

In germline, CDR1 is SQVTM, CDR2 ANQGSEA. V gave up 5 bases and J gave up 6 bases, with 11 bases separating them. The length of the CDR3 is 12 residues. This clonotype appeared many times. The antigen is unknown. The protocol attached unique molecular identifiers to individual cDNA molecules. TCRdb re-called the 5' RACE reads through MiXCR, storing one row per CDR3 protein. The data show 20,000 to 30,000 distinct CDR3 sequences, 4.5% to 7% seen once. The chain employs TRBV29-1 and TRBJ2-1; possible D gene TRBD1, 6 bases. The receptor was derived from an adult who was a healthcare worker with PCR-confirmed SARS-CoV-2 infection or an uninfected control (not recorded which). The sample consisted of whole blood. For the CDR3, the DNA is TGCAGCGTTCGGACAGAGGGCAATGAGCAGTTCTTC. It yields the protein CSVRTEGNEQFF.